This TCR beta chain emerged from a study of PD-1 blockade in classical Hodgkin lymphoma. On this clone: Antigen unknown.

Whole-study findings and limits: Differences between repertoires have undefined causes, possibly disease activity or prior therapy.

The CDR3 is made up of 14 amino acids. With V trimmed by 4 bases and J by 0 bases, 2 bases remained unmatched. Germline lookup yields CDR1 SEHNR and CDR2 FQNEAQ (reference sequence). This table comes from immunoSEQ multiplex PCR, and its TCRdb copy is limited to in-frame clones, with some not included. The sample holds several thousand clones; approximately 87% are singletons and the top ten take less than 30%. Time point reported: cycle 4 day 1 (C4D1), after five to seven weeks of nivolumab. Each patient's relapse followed autologous stem cell transplantation, and brentuximab vedotin exposure varied.

The chain combines TRBV7-9 with TRBJ2-7, with 8 bases identical to TRBD1. Sequences were derived from peripheral blood mononuclear cells (PBMCs), sampled before the fourth cycle of nivolumab. The TCR sequence derives from a human donor with classical Hodgkin lymphoma. For the CDR3, the DNA is TGTGCCAGCAGCTGGGGACAGGTCTCCTACGAGCAGTACTTC. Protein sequence: CASSWGQVSYEQYF.